One sample yielded the 26 T cell receptor beta chains listed below, sequenced in a study of CD8 T cells in ankylosing spondylitis (dated by TCRdb to about 2017). Study-wide findings and limitations: Blood from ankylosing spondylitis patients appeared to be characterized by a TCR beta motif composed of about eight highly homologous amino acid variants.

These TCRs are of unknown antigen specificity. Library creation used 5' RACE. Sequencing instrument: Illumina HiSeq 2500. TCRdb reran the public reads through fastp at Q25 and MiXCR, keeping productive beta chains. Identical CDR3 protein sequences are pooled into one entry, listed with their most common genes and DNA. The table for this sample lists about 700,000 distinct CDR3 sequences; around 20% of them were counted only once. The ten largest clonotypes hold around a fifth of the sample. The sample taken for sequencing was blood, either unsorted or a sorted T cell fraction (not recorded which). These receptors came from a male donor with ankylosing spondylitis.

This clonotype occurred a few times. The V call is TRBV7-2, the J call TRBJ2-2; the match to TRBD2 covers 11 bases. This CDR3 spans 15 amino acids. Trimming removed 3 bases from V and 7 bases from J; junction bases left unmatched: 4. Germline V gene data show CDR1 as SGHTA and CDR2 as FQGNSA. This CDR3 reads CASSLTSGTSGELFF. In nucleotides, the CDR3 is TGTGCCAGCAGCTTGACTAGCGGGACTAGCGGGGAGCTGTTTTTT. Drawing the rest from reference TRBV7-2 and TRBJ2-2, the complete variable domain is GAGVSQSPSNKVTEKGKDVELRCDPISGHTALYWYRQSLGQGLEFLIYFQGNSAPDKSGLPSDRFSAERTGGSVSTLTIQRTQQEDSAVYLCASSLTSGTSGELFFGEGSRLTVL.

The chain has TRBV7-2 and TRBJ2-1; 7 nucleotides match TRBD2. Germline loops: CDR1 SGHTA, CDR2 FQGNSA. This CDR3 contains 16 residues. Unmatched junction bases numbered 11, after V lost 1 base and J lost 8 bases. The CDR3 bases are TGTGCCAGCAGCTTAGGGGAAGGACTAGTCCCGTATGAGCAGTTCTTC. Residues: CASSLGEGLVPYEQFF.

This clonotype was recorded a few times. CDR3 sequence: CASSQTGPKHRQYF. The CDR3 region has the DNA TGTGCCAGCAGCCAGACGGGACCGAAGCACCGGCAGTACTTC. The genes are TRBV3-1 and TRBJ2-7; D may match TRBD1 or TRBD2 (5 bases each). CDR3 length: 14 residues. V was trimmed by 3 bases and J by 9 bases, leaving 18 bases between them. The germline CDR1 and CDR2 sequences are LGHDT and YNNKEL (reference sequence).

The chain combines TRBV15 with TRBJ2-6; D ambiguous. Germline CDR1 and CDR2: LNHNV and YYDKDF (reference sequence). This CDR3 has 17 amino acids. V lost 4 bases, J lost 0 bases, and 13 bases lay in between. The DNA for the CDR3 is TGTGCCACCAGCAAACCCTTGGACGTCTCTGGGGCCAACGTCCTGACTTTC. Its protein is CATSKPLDVSGANVLTF.

V is TRBV12-3 or TRBV12-4 and J is TRBJ2-1, with 7 bases fitting TRBD2. This CDR3 is 18 amino acids long. V was clipped by 5 bases and J by 1 base; unmatched bases: 14. The CDR3 loop reads CASSPGEGSGISYNEQFF. The CDR3 DNA follows: TGTGCCAGCAGTCCCGGGGAGGGTAGCGGCATTTCCTACAATGAGCAGTTCTTC.

The V gene is TRBV4-3, the J gene TRBJ2-7, with 15 bases aligning to TRBD2. The length of the CDR3 is 17 residues. Germline CDR1 and CDR2: LGHNA and YSLEER. J was trimmed by 7 bases and V by 0 bases; bases with no gene match: 7. The CDR3 protein is CASSQDHGTSGRIEQYF. The CDR3 bases are TGCGCCAGCAGCCAAGATCATGGGACTAGCGGGAGGATAGAGCAGTACTTC.

This clonotype appeared a few times. V is TRBV5-1 and J is TRBJ1-4, with D maybe TRBD1 (6 bases). Deletions cut 4 bases from V and 3 bases from J, with 16 bases between. The CDR3 is made up of 16 amino acids. Germline-derived CDR1 and CDR2 are SGHRS and YFSETQ. CDR3 sequence: CASSTSGTSPNEKLFF. CDR3 DNA sequence: TGCGCCAGCAGCACCTCCGGGACATCCCCTAATGAAAAACTGTTTTTT.

The chain has TRBV5-1 and TRBJ2-3; TRBD1 matches at 11 bases. This CDR3 region has 15 residues. Per the germline V gene, CDR1 is SGHRS and CDR2 is YFSETQ. The V segment lost 3 bases and the J segment 1 base; nucleotides outside the gene matches: 1. CDR3 protein: CASSWGQGGTDTQYF. The CDR3 DNA reads TGCGCCAGCAGCTGGGGACAGGGGGGCACAGATACGCAGTATTTT.

This clonotype was found a few times. The rearrangement uses TRBV24-1 and TRBJ2-3; D might be TRBD2 (5 bases). The CDR3 consists of 15 residues. Germline V CDR1 and CDR2: KGHDR, SFDVKD. The V and J ends lost 1 base and 0 bases respectively, with 7 bases between them. CDR3 in amino acids: CATSDLAESTDTQYF. As DNA, the CDR3 is TGTGCCACCAGTGATTTAGCGGAGAGCACAGATACGCAGTATTTT.

The gene calls are TRBV7-9 and TRBJ2-6, with 8 bases aligning to TRBD1. This CDR3 has 17 amino acids. Germline-derived CDR1 and CDR2 are SEHNR and FQNEAQ (reference sequence). Trimming took 5 bases from V and 3 from J; bases not matched to a gene: 9. CDR3 amino acids: CASSEPQGAGGANVLTF. In DNA form, the CDR3 reads TGTGCCAGCAGCGAACCTCAGGGGGCTGGTGGGGCCAACGTCCTGACTTTC.

This clonotype was seen repeatedly, ten times or more. The J gene is TRBJ2-7, the V gene TRBV29-1; a possible D gene is TRBD1 (6 bases). The CDR3 extends over 13 amino acids. In germline, CDR1 is SQVTM, CDR2 ANQGSEA. The ends were cut back, 4 bases at V and 3 bases at J, with 13 bases in the middle. CDR3: CSVVGRGFYEQYF. The CDR3 nucleotides read TGCAGCGTTGTTGGCAGGGGATTCTACGAGCAGTACTTC.

In this sample, this clonotype turned up a few times. The rearrangement uses TRBV10-3 and TRBJ1-1; 11 bases match TRBD1. The germline V gene encodes CDR1 ENHRY and CDR2 SYGVKD. The CDR3 is 15 amino acids. V lost 3 bases and J lost 5; bases outside the gene matches: 5. Here the CDR3 reads CAISEGTGGLTEAFF. DNA for the CDR3: TGTGCCATCAGTGAAGGGACAGGGGGGTTAACTGAAGCTTTCTTT.

This clonotype appeared a few times. The gene calls are TRBV6-6 and TRBJ1-1; no clear D gene. This CDR3 has 13 residues. The V end was cut by 5 bases, the J end by 4 bases, with 11 bases between. Germline V gene data show CDR1 as MNHNY and CDR2 as SVGAGI (reference sequence). This CDR3 is CASSQWGGTEAFF. Here the CDR3 DNA reads TGTGCCAGCAGTCAGTGGGGAGGCACTGAAGCTTTCTTT.

The rearrangement joins TRBV7-3 to TRBJ2-7; unclear D gene. The CDR3 consists of 13 residues. The germline gives CDR1 SGHTA, CDR2 FQGTGA. Trimming stripped 5 bases from V and 5 bases from J, with 13 bases between. This CDR3 is CASSSSVGHEQYF. The CDR3 DNA is TGTGCCAGCAGCAGCTCGGTGGGTCACGAGCAGTACTTC.

CDR3 sequence reads: CASSLWPSAGGTNEQFF. The CDR3, as DNA: TGTGCCAGCAGCTTATGGCCCTCAGCGGGGGGGACCAATGAGCAGTTCTTC. This chain links TRBV11-3 with TRBJ2-1; 10 nucleotides align to TRBD2. Germline CDR1 reads SGHNT; CDR2 reads YENEEA. The CDR3 is 17 amino acids. The V gene end was trimmed by 2 bases and the J gene end by 6 bases; junction bases not matched to a gene: 10.

This clonotype turned up a few times. The gene calls are TRBV11-2 and TRBJ2-2; 14 bases fit TRBD2. There are 16 residues in the CDR3. V was pared by 4 bases and J by 6 bases, with 4 bases of the junction left unmatched. Per germline, CDR1 SGHAT and CDR2 FQNNGV. CDR3 bases: TGTGCCAGCAGCTCAGGACTAGCGGGGGGCCCCGGGGAGCTGTTTTTT. The encoded protein is CASSSGLAGGPGELFF.

This clonotype was detected a few times. The CDR3 DNA is TGCGCCAGCAGCGCGGGACAGGGGGAGGCTGAAGCTTTCTTT. This gives the protein CASSAGQGEAEAFF. V is TRBV5-1 and J is TRBJ1-1; the match to TRBD1 covers 11 bases. V lost 4 bases, J lost 6 bases, and 5 bases stayed unmatched. The V gene's germline CDR1 is SGHRS and CDR2 YFSETQ. The CDR3 consists of 14 residues.

V gene TRBV7-9 combines with J gene TRBJ1-3; D unresolved. The germline V gene encodes CDR1 SEHNR and CDR2 FQNEAQ (reference sequence). V was shortened by 1 base and J by 2 bases, with 6 bases between the two germline ends. The CDR3 consists of 14 residues. This CDR3 reads CASSLVDTGNTIYF. The DNA of the CDR3 is TGTGCCAGCAGCTTAGTCGATACTGGAAACACCATATATTTT.

V gene TRBV11-2 combines with J gene TRBJ2-1; D ambiguous. Germline lookup yields CDR1 SGHAT and CDR2 FQNNGV. This CDR3 comprises 14 residues. Between the trimmed V and J ends, which lost 2 bases and 3 bases, there was a span of 8 bases. The CDR3 protein is CASSLSRIYNEQFF. In DNA form, the CDR3 reads TGTGCCAGCAGCTTATCCCGAATCTACAATGAGCAGTTCTTC.

V is TRBV11-2 and J is TRBJ2-7; TRBD1 matches 7 bases. Per germline, CDR1 SGHAT and CDR2 FQNNGV. CDR3 length: 16 amino acids. Losses at the gene ends were 5 bases for V and 0 bases for J; bases not matched to a gene: 10. Here the CDR3 DNA reads TGTGCCAGCAGCGTCGGACAGGCTTCGGCCTCCTACGAGCAGTACTTC. As protein: CASSVGQASASYEQYF.

The V gene is TRBV9, the J gene TRBJ1-2, with D perhaps matching TRBD1 (5 bases). V lost 6 bases and J lost 5, with 17 bases in between. CDR1 and CDR2 (germline): SGDLS, YYNGEE. The CDR3 contains 14 residues. The DNA of the CDR3 is TGTGCCAGCACCCCCGCGGGGGAGGGGTATGGCTACACCTTC. Its translation is CASTPAGEGYGYTF.

This clonotype was seen only a few times. The genes are TRBV28 and TRBJ1-5, with TRBD1 matching over 7 bases. The CDR3 spans 13 residues. Germline assignment: CDR1 MDHEN and CDR2 SYDVKM. V trimming: 9 bases; J trimming: 4 bases; junction bases outside the gene matches: 6. CDR3 coding DNA: TGTGCCAGTTACAGGGGACCTAATCAGCCCCAGCATTTT. This encodes CASYRGPNQPQHF.

The chain recombines TRBV12-3 or TRBV12-4 with TRBJ1-2, with D uncertain. Trimming stripped 1 base from V and 8 bases from J, with 8 bases between. There are 12 residues in the CDR3. As DNA, the CDR3 is TGTGCCAGCAGTTTAGAGGTCGGGGGCTACACCTTC. Protein sequence: CASSLEVGGYTF.

This chain joins TRBV12-3 or TRBV12-4 and TRBJ1-3; D unclear. The V and J ends lost 0 bases and 1 base respectively, with 19 bases between them. The CDR3 totals 19 residues. CDR3: CASSLAPVGLPRSGNTIYF. Here the CDR3 DNA reads TGTGCCAGCAGTTTAGCCCCCGTAGGCTTGCCGAGGTCTGGAAACACCATATATTTT.

V is TRBV7-9 and J is TRBJ2-1; 8 positions match TRBD1. This CDR3 is built from 14 residues. Germline V gives CDR1 SEHNR, CDR2 FQNEAQ (reference sequence). Trimming took 4 bases from V and 4 from J; bases not matched to a gene: 3. CDR3 nucleotides: TGTGCCAGCAGCTCAGGGGGCTTTTACAATGAGCAGTTCTTC. Its translation is CASSSGGFYNEQFF.

In this sample, this clonotype turned up a few times. Written as DNA, the CDR3 is TGTGCCAGCAGTCCACCCGGGCCCGGGGAGCAGTACTTC. Encoded protein: CASSPPGPGEQYF. The chain joins TRBV28 to TRBJ2-7; D gene unclear. Trimming shortened V by 5 bases and J by 7 bases, and 15 bases separated the two germline ends. The CDR3 loop spans 13 amino acids. CDR1 is MDHEN and CDR2 is SYDVKM in the germline V gene. Looking up the rest from reference TRBV28 and TRBJ2-7 gives the full variable domain: DVKVTQSSRYLVKRTGEKVFLECVQDMDHENMFWYRQDPGLGLRLIYFSYDVKMKEKGDIPEGYSVSREKKERFSLILESASTNQTSMYLCASSPPGPGEQYFGPGTRLTVT.